The 22 T cell receptor beta chains below come from one sample, sequenced in a study of beta chain features in type 1 diabetes. Expressed TCRB transcripts were sequenced after all isolated RNA was converted to cDNA. The method was immunoSEQ multiplex PCR; TCRdb's version includes in-frame clones alone and lacks a portion of them. The data hold 300,000 to 450,000 clones, with roughly a fifth observed a single time. Material: naive CD4+ T cells from blood. These receptors were collected from a woman aged 18-29 years in good health.

The chain joins TRBV12-5 to TRBJ2-7, with no clear D. CDR1 LGHNT and CDR2 FRNRAP come from the germline V gene. V was clipped by 7 bases and J by 5 bases, with 9 bases between them. This CDR3 spans 11 amino acids. CDR3 amino acids: CASARLDEQYF. The CDR3 nucleotides are TGTGCTAGTGCCAGATTGGACGAGCAGTACTTC. The full variable domain, completed using reference TRBV12-5 and TRBJ2-7, is DARVTQTPRHKVTEMGQEVTMRCQPILGHNTVFWYRQTMMQGLELLAYFRNRAPLDDSGMPKDRFSAEMPDATLATLKIQPSEPRDSAVYFCASARLDEQYFGPGTRLTVT.

V and J are TRBV20-1 and TRBJ1-2, with D hard to call. Germline V gives CDR1 DFQATT, CDR2 SNEGSKA (reference sequence). The CDR3 spans 11 residues. Trimming stripped 1 base from V and 2 bases from J, with 2 bases between. CDR3 loop: CSARVNYGYTF. The DNA for the CDR3 is TGCAGTGCTAGAGTAAACTATGGCTACACCTTC.

The V and J genes are TRBV7-2 and TRBJ2-5; no clear D. CDR1 SGHTA and CDR2 FQGNSA come from the germline V gene. V was cut by 3 bases and J by 5 bases, with 4 bases left in between. The CDR3 totals 11 residues. In DNA form, the CDR3 reads TGTGCCAGCAGCTTCCTGGAGACCCAGTACTTC. This sequence encodes CASSFLETQYF.

This clone showed up just a few times. Other DNA sequences from this sample encode an identical CDR3 as well. The rearrangement uses TRBV2 and TRBJ1-2, with D possibly TRBD1 on 5 matching bases. This CDR3 comprises 11 residues. The V end lost 8 bases, the J end lost 3 bases, and 7 bases lay between the germline ends. Germline-derived CDR1 and CDR2 are SNHLY and FYNNEI. The CDR3 here is CASGGDYGYTF. CDR3 bases: TGTGCCAGCGGGGGGGACTATGGCTACACCTTC.

This clone has just one count. V gene TRBV13 combines with J gene TRBJ2-5; weak D call: TRBD1 (5 bases). The V gene lost 5 bases and the J gene lost 1 base, with 8 bases spanning the gap. This CDR3 contains 13 residues. Germline CDR1 is PRHDT and CDR2 is FYEKMQ (reference sequence). The CDR3 loop is CASSAGSQETQYF. The CDR3, as DNA: TGTGCCAGCAGCGCAGGGTCCCAAGAGACCCAGTACTTC.

V usage is TRBV25-1 and J usage is TRBJ2-1; perhaps TRBD1 as D (6 bases). CDR1 is MGHDK and CDR2 is SYGVNS in the germline V gene. The V gene lost 3 bases and the J gene lost 6 bases, with 15 bases spanning the gap. CDR3 length equals 15 residues. The CDR3 sequence is CASSEPPGTFNEQFF. The CDR3 DNA sequence: TGTGCCAGCAGTGAGCCACCCGGGACATTCAATGAGCAGTTCTTC.

The rearrangement joins TRBV23-1 to TRBJ2-3; TRBD1 matches at 8 bases. TRBV23-1 is an open reading frame, and its role is uncertain. V was clipped by 4 bases and J by 0 bases; unmatched bases: 3. This CDR3 has 15 amino acids. CDR3 region: CASSRDRGSTDTQYF. In nucleotides, the CDR3 is TGCGCCAGCAGTCGTGACAGGGGCAGCACAGATACGCAGTATTTT.

This clone was detected a few times. The V call is TRBV4-1, the J call TRBJ1-1; possible D gene TRBD1, 5 bases. V shed 5 bases and J shed 6 bases, with 19 bases lying between them. There are 15 residues in the CDR3. Germline V gene data show CDR1 as MGHRA and CDR2 as YSYEKL. CDR3 residues: CASSYGSWGRAEAFF. Here the CDR3 DNA reads TGCGCCAGCAGCTACGGTAGCTGGGGGAGGGCTGAAGCTTTCTTT.

The V gene is TRBV9, the J gene TRBJ1-1; D possibly corresponds to TRBD1 (6 bases). CDR1 SGDLS and CDR2 YYNGEE come from the germline V gene. Deletions cut 1 base from V and 8 bases from J, with 12 bases between. The CDR3 is made up of 13 amino acids. CDR3 in DNA: TGTGCCAGCAGCGTATCAGCGGGGGCGGAAGCTTTCTTT. Protein: CASSVSAGAEAFF.

V is TRBV4-1 and J is TRBJ2-7; the match to TRBD2 covers 10 bases. J gave up 3 bases and V 1 base, and 0 bases lay outside the gene matches. The CDR3 is made up of 14 amino acids. Per the germline V gene, CDR1 is MGHRA and CDR2 is YSYEKL. In DNA, the CDR3 is TGCGCCAGCAGCCAAGGGACTAGCGGCTACGAGCAGTACTTC. It yields the protein CASSQGTSGYEQYF.

This clone appeared a few times. The chain combines TRBV4-2 with TRBJ1-5; TRBD1 matches 12 bases. The germline CDR1 and CDR2 sequences are LGHNA and YNFKEQ. The trim removed 1 base at V and 6 bases at J, leaving 1 base unmatched. The CDR3 has 15 amino acids. The CDR3 protein is CASSQGDRGPQPQHF. The CDR3 DNA sequence: TGTGCCAGCAGCCAAGGGGACAGGGGGCCTCAGCCCCAGCATTTT.

This clone has a handful of counts. Distinct nucleotide sequences in the sample also encode this CDR3. The rearrangement links TRBV6-5 to TRBJ1-2; D remains ambiguous. Trimming stripped 2 bases from V and 2 bases from J, with 6 bases between. Germline loops: CDR1 MNHEY, CDR2 SVGAGI. The CDR3 has 13 residues. The DNA of the CDR3 is TGTGCCAGCAGTTACGGAGGGAACTATGGCTACACCTTC. Translation gives CASSYGGNYGYTF.

The CDR3 nucleotides read TGTGCCAGCAGCTTAGGCGGGGGGGCCGAGGAGACCCAGTACTTC. Amino acid sequence: CASSLGGGAEETQYF. The chain is built from TRBV5-4 and TRBJ2-5, with 9 bases that match TRBD2. This CDR3 is 15 amino acids long. V shed 2 bases and J 5 bases; nucleotides not matched to a gene: 7. Germline CDR1 SGHNT, CDR2 YYREEE (reference sequence).

The rearrangement uses TRBV4-2 and TRBJ2-1, with 7 bases fitting TRBD2. CDR1 and CDR2 (germline): LGHNA, YNFKEQ. The junction had 16 bases not matched to a gene; V was cut back by 4 bases and J by 7 bases. The CDR3 contains 17 residues. CDR3 loop: CASSRGSAGVAGNEQFF. The CDR3 bases are TGTGCCAGCAGCCGCGGCAGCGCGGGGGTTGCTGGGAATGAGCAGTTCTTC.

This clone was seen a few times. J is TRBJ2-1 and V is TRBV7-9; 7 bases fit TRBD2. Germline CDR1 is SEHNR and CDR2 is FQNEAQ (reference sequence). Trimming took 1 base from V and 1 from J; bases not matched to a gene: 7. The CDR3 sequence is 17 residues long. The DNA for the CDR3 is TGTGCCAGCAGCTTAGATGGTAGCGGGCCTTCCTACAATGAGCAGTTCTTC. Translating gives CASSLDGSGPSYNEQFF.

A few counts support this clone. The chain uses TRBV4-3 and TRBJ2-7, with D possibly matching TRBD2 (5 bases). This CDR3 has 14 amino acids. Looked up from germline, CDR1 is LGHNA and CDR2 is YSLEER. Trimming removed 0 bases at V and 3 bases at J, with 9 bases between. This CDR3 is CASSQDVGLYEQYF. The CDR3 bases are TGCGCCAGCAGCCAAGACGTCGGACTCTACGAGCAGTACTTC.

This clone was counted between two and nine times. The chain couples TRBV30 to TRBJ1-4; 8 bases are a match to TRBD1. The CDR3 has 18 amino acids. Germline CDR1 GTSNPN, CDR2 SVGIG (reference sequence). The V segment lost 0 bases and the J segment 8 bases; nucleotides outside the gene matches: 17. The CDR3 DNA sequence: TGTGCCTGGAGTGTTCTACGGACAGGGCGCAACCCCGGGGAAAAACTGTTTTTT. As protein: CAWSVLRTGRNPGEKLFF.

In its sample, this clone was seen a few times. The chain has TRBV30 and TRBJ1-6; possible D gene TRBD1, 5 bases. The germline V gene encodes CDR1 GTSNPN and CDR2 SVGIG (reference sequence). V was shortened by 5 bases and J by 7 bases, with 15 bases between the two germline ends. This CDR3 comprises 14 residues. As DNA, the CDR3 is TGTGCCTGGTGCTTAATCGGGGGGAATTCACCCCTCCACTTT. Protein: CAWCLIGGNSPLHF.

This clone was seen more than once but under ten times. This chain joins TRBV18 and TRBJ2-1; possible D gene TRBD2, 6 bases. This CDR3 has 15 amino acids. Germline CDR1 KGHSH, CDR2 LQKENI. The V gene lost 0 bases and the J gene lost 3 bases, with 9 bases spanning the gap. The CDR3 loop reads CASSPPSSDYNEQFF. DNA for the CDR3: TGTGCCAGCTCACCACCGTCTAGCGACTACAATGAGCAGTTCTTC.

The chain couples TRBV5-1 to TRBJ2-3, with TRBD2 identical over 7 bases. V shed 0 bases, J shed 1 base, and the junction held 5 bases outside the gene matches. CDR1 SGHRS and CDR2 YFSETQ come from the germline V gene. The CDR3 runs 16 residues. CDR3 region: CASSLVVTSRTDTQYF. The DNA for the CDR3 is TGCGCCAGCAGCTTGGTGGTGACTAGCCGCACAGATACGCAGTATTTT.

This clone turned up a few times. This sequence joins TRBV19 and TRBJ2-1, with 8 nucleotides matching TRBD1. V gave up 3 bases and J gave up 5 bases; unmatched junction bases: 6. The CDR3 loop spans 15 amino acids. The germline gives CDR1 LNHDA, CDR2 SQIVND (reference sequence). As DNA, the CDR3 is TGTGCCAGTAGTATCCAAAGACAGGGGAACAATGAGCAGTTCTTC. Translating it yields CASSIQRQGNNEQFF.

This clone was seen a handful of times. V gene TRBV11-2 combines with J gene TRBJ1-5; 11 positions agree with TRBD1. CDR3 length: 14 residues. After removal of 5 bases from V and 7 bases from J, the junction contained 4 bases not matched to a gene. Per the germline V gene, CDR1 is SGHAT and CDR2 is FQNNGV. The CDR3 reads CASSLGTGGQPQHF. Written as DNA, the CDR3 is TGTGCCAGCAGCCTAGGGACAGGGGGACAGCCCCAGCATTTT.